This T cell receptor (beta chain) was sequenced in a study of T cell responses to AZD1222 COVID-19 vaccine. To note about this clone: Antigen specificity is unknown.

The study pooled second doses at about 4 or about 12 weeks. Study outcomes and limitations: Among the donors, most were white British and more were female, and clonal diversity was possibly underestimated. Only a handful of AZD1222 recipients, several in all, had baseline seropositivity. Nearly half of the spike-specific TCRs reportedly recognize variant regions that carry no mutations.

Profiled with immunoSEQ multiplex PCR; TCRdb holds only in-frame clones, not every one. Here the sample spans under 200,000 clones, approximately 88% being singletons. Germline V CDR1 and CDR2: LGHNA, YNFKEQ. V lost 1 base, J lost 2 bases, and 11 bases lay in between. This CDR3 is built from 15 residues. J is TRBJ1-2 and V is TRBV4-2; D unresolved. Sequences were derived from peripheral blood, sampled 28 days after the second AZD1222 dose. The TCR originated in an adult who received the AZD1222 COVID-19 vaccine. The CDR3, as DNA: TGTGCCAGCAGCCAAGGGGGATTAGAGAACTATGGCTACACCTTC. Its protein is CASSQGGLENYGYTF.